These 21 T cell receptor beta chains were sequenced from one sample in a study of T cells in Graves' hyperthyroidism and ophthalmopathy. Amplified regions were TCR beta CDR3 sequences from RNA transcripts. The HTBI primer set was used in a first-round RT-PCR of the TCR CDR3. Via MiXCR, TCRdb re-called the multiplex PCR reads, giving one row per CDR3 protein. The sample yields roughly 840,000 distinct CDR3 sequences, 38% seen once. Sequencing used blood. The receptor source for this set is a young man with Graves' hyperthyroidism.

This clonotype has only a few counts. DNA for the CDR3: TGTGCCAGCAGGAGATCGTGGAGCAATCAGCCCCAGCATTTT. Its translation is CASRRSWSNQPQHF. The V and J genes are TRBV6-5 and TRBJ1-5; D remains unclear. Per the germline V gene, CDR1 is MNHEY and CDR2 is SVGAGI. V lost 6 bases to trimming and J lost 1 base, with 10 bases between them. The CDR3 has 14 residues.

At least ten counts were recorded for this clonotype. The chain has TRBV7-8 and TRBJ1-4; D is unresolved. Germline V gene data show CDR1 as SGHVS and CDR2 as FQNEAQ. CDR3 size: 15 residues. Deletions cut 1 base from V and 0 bases from J, with 6 bases between. The DNA for the CDR3 is TGTGCCAGCAGCTTAGAAACGGCAACTAATGAAAAACTGTTTTTT. Translated: CASSLETATNEKLFF. Supplemented by reference TRBV7-8 and TRBJ1-4, the full variable domain reads GAGVSQSPRYKVAKRGQDVALRCDPISGHVSLFWYQQALGQGPEFLTYFQNEAQLDKSGLPSDRFFAERPEGSVSTLKIQRTQQEDSAVYLCASSLETATNEKLFFGSGTQLSVL.

The gene calls are TRBV12-3 or TRBV12-4 and TRBJ2-5; 8 nucleotides line up with TRBD1. The CDR3 runs 18 residues. J gave up 5 bases and V 2 bases, and 16 bases lay outside the gene matches. The CDR3 region has the DNA TGTGCCAGCAGTTTAATTTTCGGTGGGACAGGAGGGGGCGAGACCCAGTACTTC. Its protein product is CASSLIFGGTGGGETQYF.

CDR3: CSARADGTSYEQYF. CDR3 bases: TGCAGTGCTAGAGCGGACGGCACCTCCTACGAGCAGTACTTC. The chain carries TRBV20-1 and TRBJ2-7, with no clear D. The V gene lost 1 base and the J gene lost 0 bases, with 10 bases spanning the gap. CDR3 size: 14 residues. CDR1 and CDR2 (germline): DFQATT, SNEGSKA (reference sequence).

The V gene is TRBV2, the J gene TRBJ2-6, with 7 bases that match TRBD2. V was clipped by 8 bases and J by 0 bases; unmatched bases: 7. This CDR3 is built from 16 residues. Per germline, CDR1 SNHLY and CDR2 FYNNEI. The CDR3: CASGSSGGSGANVLTF. CDR3 sequence (DNA): TGTGCCAGCGGCTCCTCGGGGGGCTCTGGGGCCAACGTCCTGACTTTC. Looking up the rest from reference TRBV2 and TRBJ2-6 gives the full variable domain: EPEVTQTPSHQVTQMGQEVILRCVPISNHLYFYWYRQILGQKVEFLVSFYNNEISEKSEIFDDQFSVERPDGSNFTLKIRSTKLEDSAMYFCASGSSGGSGANVLTFGAGSRLTVL.

A few counts support this clonotype. This sequence joins TRBV7-9 and TRBJ1-1; D may be TRBD1 (5 bases). Trimming removed 3 bases at V and 4 bases at J, with 15 bases between. Germline V gene data show CDR1 as SEHNR and CDR2 as FQNEAQ (reference sequence). The CDR3 consists of 15 residues. DNA for the CDR3: TGTGCCAGCAGCTTGGGGAGGTGGCAGGGCACTGAAGCTTTCTTT. This translates into CASSLGRWQGTEAFF.

There are many counts of this clonotype. The rearrangement uses TRBV7-9 and TRBJ2-7; maybe TRBD1 (6 bases). This CDR3 contains 12 residues. Trimming left V 4 bases short and J 4 bases short, with 8 bases between. The germline CDR1 and CDR2 sequences are SEHNR and FQNEAQ (reference sequence). CDR3 sequence reads: CASSYTGYEQYF. The CDR3, as DNA: TGTGCCAGCAGCTATACAGGGTACGAGCAGTACTTC.

This clonotype came up a few times. The J gene is TRBJ2-5, the V gene TRBV7-8, with 9 bases that match TRBD2. The germline V gene has CDR1 SGHVS and CDR2 FQNEAQ. The CDR3 has 15 residues. V lost 5 bases and J lost 2; bases outside the gene matches: 6. Here the CDR3 reads CASSLRLAVQETQYF. The CDR3 DNA follows: TGTGCCAGCAGCCTAAGACTAGCGGTTCAAGAGACCCAGTACTTC.

The chain is built from TRBV7-9 and TRBJ2-7; D is ambiguous. The germline V gene encodes CDR1 SEHNR and CDR2 FQNEAQ (reference sequence). With 1 base removed from V and 3 bases from J, the gap between germline ends came to 10 bases. The CDR3 length is 14 residues. The CDR3 here is CASSLENRHYEQYF. CDR3 DNA: TGTGCCAGCAGCTTAGAAAACAGACACTACGAGCAGTACTTC. Filled out from reference TRBV7-9 and TRBJ2-7, the complete variable domain reads DTGVSQNPRHKITKRGQNVTFRCDPISEHNRLYWYRQTLGQGPEFLTYFQNEAQLEKSRLLSDRFSAERPKGSFSTLEIQRTEQGDSAMYLCASSLENRHYEQYFGPGTRLTVT.

The V gene is TRBV7-9, the J gene TRBJ1-1; the D is unclear. There are 15 residues in the CDR3. Germline V gene data show CDR1 as SEHNR and CDR2 as FQNEAQ (reference sequence). The V gene lost 3 bases and the J gene lost 7 bases, with 18 bases spanning the gap. The CDR3 reads CASSFPEGGLFEAFF. In DNA form, the CDR3 reads TGTGCCAGCAGCTTTCCAGAGGGCGGATTATTTGAAGCTTTCTTT. The whole variable domain, filled in from reference TRBV7-9 and TRBJ1-1, reads DTGVSQNPRHKITKRGQNVTFRCDPISEHNRLYWYRQTLGQGPEFLTYFQNEAQLEKSRLLSDRFSAERPKGSFSTLEIQRTEQGDSAMYLCASSFPEGGLFEAFFGQGTRLTVV.

This clonotype was counted between two and nine times. CDR3 amino acids: CSARAGGPGEQYF. The CDR3 DNA reads TGCAGTGCTCGCGCGGGAGGGCCGGGCGAGCAGTACTTC. The V call is TRBV20-1, the J call TRBJ2-7, with TRBD2 matching 9 bases. V shed 5 bases and J 6 bases; nucleotides not matched to a gene: 8. Germline V CDR1 and CDR2: DFQATT, SNEGSKA (reference sequence). This CDR3 has 13 amino acids.

A note on this clonotype: This clone may be a read error of a much larger clone one base away. The rearrangement joins TRBV2 to TRBJ1-1; D remains unclear. CDR3 length: 13 amino acids. Germline loops: CDR1 SNHLY, CDR2 FYNNEI. CDR3 amino acids: CTTTWETGAEAFF. As DNA, the CDR3 is TGTACCACAACCTGGGAGACGGGCGCTGAAGCTTTCTTT.

Worth noting for this clonotype: This may stem from a read error, because a much larger clone lies one nucleotide away. The J gene is TRBJ2-7, the V gene TRBV10-3, with D perhaps matching TRBD2 (6 bases). V dropped 2 bases and J dropped 9 bases, with 17 bases sitting between them. The length of the CDR3 is 14 residues. Germline values: CDR1 ENHRY, CDR2 SYGVKD. The DNA of the CDR3 is TGTGCCATCAGTGAGGCGAAAGGACTAAACGGGCAGTACTTC. It codes for CAISEAKGLNGQYF.

This clonotype has at least ten counts. The chain has TRBV5-1 and TRBJ1-1; 9 bases map to TRBD1. Looked up from germline, CDR1 is SGHRS and CDR2 is YFSETQ. The CDR3 is 15 amino acids. The V and J ends lost 3 bases and 2 bases, in that order; junction bases with no gene match: 5. CDR3: CASSSLGQGNTEAFF. The CDR3 coding sequence is TGCGCCAGCAGCTCACTGGGACAGGGCAACACTGAAGCTTTCTTT.

The sample holds a few counts of this clonotype. V gene TRBV7-9 combines with J gene TRBJ1-1; possible D gene TRBD1, 5 bases. Looked up from germline, CDR1 is SEHNR and CDR2 is FQNEAQ (reference sequence). The CDR3 sequence is 16 residues long. V dropped 1 base and J dropped 0 bases, with 12 bases sitting between them. CDR3 sequence reads: CASSLGWGRMNTEAFF. The CDR3 bases are TGTGCCAGCAGCTTAGGTTGGGGCAGGATGAACACTGAAGCTTTCTTT.

This sequence joins TRBV9 and TRBJ2-6, with TRBD1 matching over 8 bases. Losses at the gene ends were 0 bases for V and 0 bases for J; bases not matched to a gene: 2. The germline gives CDR1 SGDLS, CDR2 YYNGEE. The CDR3 is 17 amino acids. The CDR3: CASSVAGQGSGANVLTF. The CDR3 nucleotides are TGTGCCAGCAGCGTAGCTGGACAGGGCTCTGGGGCCAACGTCCTGACTTTC. The whole variable domain, filled in from reference TRBV9 and TRBJ2-6, reads DSGVTQTPKHLITATGQRVTLRCSPRSGDLSVYWYQQSLDQGLQFLIQYYNGEERAKGNILERFSAQQFPDLHSELNLSSLELGDSALYFCASSVAGQGSGANVLTFGAGSRLTVL.

This clonotype was seen only a few times. This chain links TRBV20-1 with TRBJ2-2; D uncertain. V was trimmed by 6 bases and J by 0 bases, leaving 8 bases between them. The CDR3 is made up of 13 amino acids. Per the germline V gene, CDR1 is DFQATT and CDR2 is SNEGSKA (reference sequence). The CDR3 DNA reads as TGCAGTGCCACAGATCCGAACACCGGGGAGCTGTTTTTT. It translates to CSATDPNTGELFF.

This clonotype was recorded many times. V and J are TRBV7-9 and TRBJ1-3; 8 bases line up with TRBD1. This CDR3 is built from 15 residues. The germline V gene has CDR1 SEHNR and CDR2 FQNEAQ (reference sequence). V shed 0 bases, J shed 2 bases, and the junction held 0 bases outside the gene matches. CDR3 nucleotides: TGTGCCAGCAGCTTAGCGGGACAGGCTGGAAACACCATATATTTT. Translating it yields CASSLAGQAGNTIYF. Full variable domain (remainder filled in from reference TRBV7-9 and TRBJ1-3): DTGVSQNPRHKITKRGQNVTFRCDPISEHNRLYWYRQTLGQGPEFLTYFQNEAQLEKSRLLSDRFSAERPKGSFSTLEIQRTEQGDSAMYLCASSLAGQAGNTIYFGEGSWLTVV.

This clonotype came up a few times. The CDR3 protein is CASTRDRGVGGYTF. The CDR3 DNA reads as TGTGCCAGCACCCGGGACAGGGGGGTTGGTGGCTACACCTTC. The genes are TRBV12-3 or TRBV12-4 and TRBJ1-2; 11 positions match TRBD1. V lost 7 bases and J lost 7; bases outside the gene matches: 8. CDR3 length: 14 amino acids.

The sample holds many counts of this clonotype. This chain connects TRBV10-3 to TRBJ1-2; TRBD1 might be the D (5 bases). CDR3 length: 14 residues. Germline lookup yields CDR1 ENHRY and CDR2 SYGVKD. Deletions cut 2 bases from V and 5 bases from J, with 12 bases between. CDR3 nucleotide sequence: TGTGCCATCAGTGAGGGGAAGAGGGGTTATGGCTACACCTTC. This encodes CAISEGKRGYGYTF.

The V and J genes are TRBV10-2 and TRBJ1-1; tentatively, D is TRBD1 (5 bases). The CDR3 sequence is 14 residues long. Germline CDR1 reads WSHSY; CDR2 reads SAAADI. V lost 8 bases and J lost 5, with 18 bases in between. Written as DNA, the CDR3 is TGCGCCAGCGTTGCCGGGGGTCGGAGTACTGAAGCTTTCTTT. This sequence encodes CASVAGGRSTEAFF.